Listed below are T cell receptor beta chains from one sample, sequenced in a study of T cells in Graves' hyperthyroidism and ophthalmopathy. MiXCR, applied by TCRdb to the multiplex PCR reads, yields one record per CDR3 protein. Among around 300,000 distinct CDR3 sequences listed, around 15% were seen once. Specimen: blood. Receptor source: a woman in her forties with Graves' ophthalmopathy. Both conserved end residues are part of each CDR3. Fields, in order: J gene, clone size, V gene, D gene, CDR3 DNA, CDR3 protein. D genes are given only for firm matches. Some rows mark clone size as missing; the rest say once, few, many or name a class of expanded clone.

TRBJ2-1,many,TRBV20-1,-,TGCAGTGCTATGAGGGGCGTAGGCTCCTACAATGAGCAGTTCTTC,CSAMRGVGSYNEQFF
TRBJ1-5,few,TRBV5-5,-,TGTGCCAGCAGCTCCGAAGTAAGGAGGGAACAGCCCCAGCATTTT,CASSSEVRREQPQHF
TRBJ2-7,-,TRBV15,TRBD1,TGTGCCACCAGCAGGTCCGGGACAGGGGGGTACGAGCAGTACTTC,CATSRSGTGGYEQYF
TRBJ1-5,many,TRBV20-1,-,TGCAGTGTCCAGACGGGCCCGGTTGGGGGGCCCCAGCATTTT,CSVQTGPVGGPQHF
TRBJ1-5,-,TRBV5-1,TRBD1,TGCGCCAGCAGCTTGGAGGGGGCAAGCAATCAGCCCCAGCATTTT,CASSLEGASNQPQHF
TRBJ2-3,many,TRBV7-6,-,TGTGCCAGCAGAAGGCAGGCGGCTAGCACAGATACGCAGTATTTT,CASRRQAASTDTQYF
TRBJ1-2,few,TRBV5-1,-,TGCGCCAGCAGCCCCGACGGATACTATGGCTACACCTTC,CASSPDGYYGYTF
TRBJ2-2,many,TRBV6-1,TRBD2,TGTGCCAGCAGTTATAACGGGAGGTCCGGGGAGCTGTTTTTT,CASSYNGRSGELFF
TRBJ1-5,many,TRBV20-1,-,TGCAGTGCTAGAGATGGGGACACCTATCAGCCCCAGCATTTT,CSARDGDTYQPQHF
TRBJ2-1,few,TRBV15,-,TGTGCCACCAGCAGAGATCACCAGTTACTTGAGCAGTTCTTC,CATSRDHQLLEQFF
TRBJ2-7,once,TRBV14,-,TGTGCCAGCAGCCAAGATCGTAGTAACGAGCAGTACTTC,CASSQDRSNEQYF
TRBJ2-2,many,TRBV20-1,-,TGCAGTGCTAGCGGAGAGGCATTGAACACCGGGGAGCTGTTTTTT,CSASGEALNTGELFF
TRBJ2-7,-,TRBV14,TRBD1,TGTGCCAGCAGCCAATATGGGACAGAAATCTCCTACGAGCAGTACTTC,CASSQYGTEISYEQYF
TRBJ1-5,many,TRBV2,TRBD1,TGTGCCAGCAGTGCGCACAGGGGGCTGAGCAATCAGCCCCAGCATTTT,CASSAHRGLSNQPQHF
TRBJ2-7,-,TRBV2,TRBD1,TGTGCCAGACAGGGGGTTGCCGAGCAGTACTTC,CARQGVAEQYF
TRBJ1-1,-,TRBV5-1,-,TGCGCCAGCAGCTGGGACCCGAGGACTGAAGCTTTCTTT,CASSWDPRTEAFF
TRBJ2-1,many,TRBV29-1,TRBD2,TGCAGCGTTGATCAGTCTAGCGGGGGAAATGAGCAGTTCTTC,CSVDQSSGGNEQFF
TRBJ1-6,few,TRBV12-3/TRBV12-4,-,TGTGCCAGCAGGACCGGCCTAGGGTTTAATTCACCCCTCCACTTT,CASRTGLGFNSPLHF
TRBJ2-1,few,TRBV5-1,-,TGCGCCAGCAGCTTACTGACAGTCGTCAATGAGCAGTTCTTC,CASSLLTVVNEQFF
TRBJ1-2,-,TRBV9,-,TGTGCCAGCAGCGTAGATATAGCCGGCTATGGCTACACCTTC,CASSVDIAGYGYTF
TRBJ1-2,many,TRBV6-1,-,TGTGCCAGCAGTTACGACAGGTCCCGCTATGGCTACACCTTC,CASSYDRSRYGYTF
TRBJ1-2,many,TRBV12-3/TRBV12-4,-,TGTGCCAGCAGCTTGGGACACCAGTATGGCTACACCTTC,CASSLGHQYGYTF
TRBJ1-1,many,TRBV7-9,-,TGTGCCAGCAGCTTTGGGATAGTTGAAGCTTTCTTT,CASSFGIVEAFF
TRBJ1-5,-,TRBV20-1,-,TGCAGTGTTAGACCCGTTGGCAATCAGCCCCAGCATTTT,CSVRPVGNQPQHF
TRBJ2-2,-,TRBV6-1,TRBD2,TGTGCCAGCGTCTTGGAGCTAGCGGTGAACACCGGGGAGCTGTTTTTT,CASVLELAVNTGELFF
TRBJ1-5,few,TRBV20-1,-,TGCAGTGCTAGTTCGACGGACGGGCTCAATCAGCCCCAGCATTTT,CSASSTDGLNQPQHF
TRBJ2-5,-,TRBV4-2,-,TGTGCCAGCAGCCAAGACTTGACTAGTCCCTATTCCCAAGAGACCCAGTACTTC,CASSQDLTSPYSQETQYF
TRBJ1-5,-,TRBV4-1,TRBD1,TGCGCCAGCAGCGGGCGACAGGGCGGACAGCCCCAGCATTTT,CASSGRQGGQPQHF
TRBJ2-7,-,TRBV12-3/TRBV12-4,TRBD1,TGTGCCAGCAGGTGGACAGGGGCCCCCTCGGACGAGCAGTACTTC,CASRWTGAPSDEQYF
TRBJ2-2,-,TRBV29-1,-,TGCAGCGTTTTAGTTAACACCGGGGAGCTGTTTTTT,CSVLVNTGELFF
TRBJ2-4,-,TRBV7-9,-,TGTGCCAGCAGGTTCCCTAAGGGAGGCAAAAACATTCAGTACTTC,CASRFPKGGKNIQYF
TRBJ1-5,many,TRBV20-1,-,TGCAGTGCTAGACACATGGACACCCCAGGGCAGCCCCAGCATTTT,CSARHMDTPGQPQHF